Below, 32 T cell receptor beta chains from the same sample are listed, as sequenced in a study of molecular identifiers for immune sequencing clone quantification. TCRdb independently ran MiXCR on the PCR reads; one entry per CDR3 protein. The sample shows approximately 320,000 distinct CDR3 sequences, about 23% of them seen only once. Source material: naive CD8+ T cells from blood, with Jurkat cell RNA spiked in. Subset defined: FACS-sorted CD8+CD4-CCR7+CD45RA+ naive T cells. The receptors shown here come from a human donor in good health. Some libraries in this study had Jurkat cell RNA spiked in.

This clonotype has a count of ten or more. DNA of the CDR3: TGTGCCAGCAGCCGTACCGGGACCCCTTCGGATGAGCAGTTCTTC. Its translation is CASSRTGTPSDEQFF. The rearrangement joins TRBV7-2 to TRBJ2-1; D may be TRBD1 or TRBD2 (5 bases each). Per germline, CDR1 SGHTA and CDR2 FQGNSA. The CDR3 covers 15 residues. Deletions cut 5 bases from V and 8 bases from J, with 19 bases between.

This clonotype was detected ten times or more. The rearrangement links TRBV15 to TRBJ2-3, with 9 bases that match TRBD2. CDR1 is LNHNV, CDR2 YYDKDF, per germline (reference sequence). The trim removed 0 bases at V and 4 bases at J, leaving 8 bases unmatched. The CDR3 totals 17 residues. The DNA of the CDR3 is TGTGCCACCAGCAGAGATCGGCGGACTAGCGTCCCAGATACGCAGTATTTT. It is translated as CATSRDRRTSVPDTQYF.

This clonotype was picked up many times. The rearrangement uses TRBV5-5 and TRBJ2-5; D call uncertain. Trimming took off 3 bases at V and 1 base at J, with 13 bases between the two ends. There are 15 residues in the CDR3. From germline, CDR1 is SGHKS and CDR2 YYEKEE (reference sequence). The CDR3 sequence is CASSSPQESQETQYF. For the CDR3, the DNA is TGTGCCAGCAGCTCCCCCCAAGAGAGCCAAGAGACCCAGTACTTC.

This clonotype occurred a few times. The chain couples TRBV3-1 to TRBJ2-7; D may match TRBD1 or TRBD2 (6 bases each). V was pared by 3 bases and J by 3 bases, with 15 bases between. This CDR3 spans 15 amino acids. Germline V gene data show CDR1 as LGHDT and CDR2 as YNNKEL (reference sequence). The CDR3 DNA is TGTGCCAGCAGCCACGGTCTTAGGGGGGACTACGAGCAGTACTTC. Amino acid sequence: CASSHGLRGDYEQYF.

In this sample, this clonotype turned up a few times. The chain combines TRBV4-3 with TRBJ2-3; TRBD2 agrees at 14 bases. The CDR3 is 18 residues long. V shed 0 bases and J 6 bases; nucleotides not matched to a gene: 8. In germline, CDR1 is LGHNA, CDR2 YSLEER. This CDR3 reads CASSQDTGTSGGRDTQYF. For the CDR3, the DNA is TGCGCCAGCAGCCAAGATACTGGGACTAGCGGGGGTAGGGATACGCAGTATTTT.

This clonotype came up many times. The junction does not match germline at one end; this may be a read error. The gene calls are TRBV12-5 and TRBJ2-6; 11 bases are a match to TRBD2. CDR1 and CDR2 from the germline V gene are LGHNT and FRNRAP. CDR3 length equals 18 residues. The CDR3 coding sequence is TGTGCTAGTGGTTTGGCCGGGACTAGCGGTACAGGGGCCAACGTCTTGACTTTC. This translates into CASGLAGTSGTGANVLTF.

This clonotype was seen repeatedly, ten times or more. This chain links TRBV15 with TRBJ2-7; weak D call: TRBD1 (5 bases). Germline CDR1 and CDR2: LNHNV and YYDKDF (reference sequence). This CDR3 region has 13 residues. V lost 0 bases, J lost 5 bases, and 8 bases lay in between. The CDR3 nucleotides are TGTGCCACCAGCAGAGACAGGGTGGACGAGCAGTACTTC. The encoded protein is CATSRDRVDEQYF. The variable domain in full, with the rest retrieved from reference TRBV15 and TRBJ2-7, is DAMVIQNPRYQVTQFGKPVTLSCSQTLNHNVMYWYQQKSSQAPKLLFHYYDKDFNNEADTPDNFQSRRPNTSFCFLDIRSPGLGDTAMYLCATSRDRVDEQYFGPGTRLTVT.

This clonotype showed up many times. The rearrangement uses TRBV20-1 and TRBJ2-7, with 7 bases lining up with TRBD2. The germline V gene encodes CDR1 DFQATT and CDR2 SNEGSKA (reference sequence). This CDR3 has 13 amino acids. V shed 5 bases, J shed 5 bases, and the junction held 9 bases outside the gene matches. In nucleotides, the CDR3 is TGCAGTGCTGGACCCGGGGGAGGGGACGAGCAGTACTTC. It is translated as CSAGPGGGDEQYF.

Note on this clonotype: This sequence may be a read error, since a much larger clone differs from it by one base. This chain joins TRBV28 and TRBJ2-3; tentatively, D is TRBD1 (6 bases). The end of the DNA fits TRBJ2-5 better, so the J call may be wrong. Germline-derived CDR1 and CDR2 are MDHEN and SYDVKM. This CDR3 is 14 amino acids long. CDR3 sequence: CACSLYRVVETQYF. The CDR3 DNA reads TGTGCCTGCAGTTTATACAGGGTCGTGGAGACCCAGTACTTC.

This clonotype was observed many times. The DNA for the CDR3 is TGTGCCAGCAGCTTGGCCCCAGCTGAGGTCTACGAGCAGTACTTC. Encoded protein: CASSLAPAEVYEQYF. This rearrangement joins TRBV11-2 to TRBJ2-7; no reliable D call. V lost 3 bases to trimming and J lost 3 bases, with 15 bases between them. Germline V gene data show CDR1 as SGHAT and CDR2 as FQNNGV. The CDR3 has 15 residues.

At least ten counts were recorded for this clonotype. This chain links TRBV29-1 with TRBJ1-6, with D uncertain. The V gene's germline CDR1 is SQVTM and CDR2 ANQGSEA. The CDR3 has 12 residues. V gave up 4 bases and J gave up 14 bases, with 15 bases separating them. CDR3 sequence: CSVVDRLSTLHF. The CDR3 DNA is TGCAGCGTTGTTGATCGCCTGTCGACCCTCCACTTT.

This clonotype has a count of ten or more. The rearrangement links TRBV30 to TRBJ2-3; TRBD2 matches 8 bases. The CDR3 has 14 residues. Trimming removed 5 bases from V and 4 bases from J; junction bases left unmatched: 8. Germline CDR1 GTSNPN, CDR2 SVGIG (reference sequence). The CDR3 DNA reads TGTGCCTGGCAGGAGCGGGAGTGGTCAGATACGCAGTATTTT. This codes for CAWQEREWSDTQYF.

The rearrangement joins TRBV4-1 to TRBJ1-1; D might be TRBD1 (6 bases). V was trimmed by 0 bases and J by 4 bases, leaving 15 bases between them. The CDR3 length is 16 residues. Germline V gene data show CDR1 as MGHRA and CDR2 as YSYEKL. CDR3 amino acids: CASSQDGQSMSTEAFF. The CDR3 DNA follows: TGCGCCAGCAGCCAAGATGGACAGTCTATGAGCACTGAAGCTTTCTTT.

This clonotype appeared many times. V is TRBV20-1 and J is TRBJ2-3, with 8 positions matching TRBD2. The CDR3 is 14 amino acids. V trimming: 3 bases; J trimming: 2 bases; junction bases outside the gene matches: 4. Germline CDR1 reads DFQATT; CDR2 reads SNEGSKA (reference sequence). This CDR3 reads CSARTSAYTDTQYF. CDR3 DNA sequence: TGCAGTGCTAGGACTAGCGCGTACACAGATACGCAGTATTTT.

CDR3 nucleotide sequence: TGTGCCAGCAGCCAGACAGGCTCAGTCCTGGACTACGAGCAGTACTTC. Its translation: CASSQTGSVLDYEQYF. The J gene is TRBJ2-7, the V gene TRBV4-2; perhaps TRBD1 as D (6 bases). Germline CDR1 and CDR2: LGHNA and YNFKEQ. The CDR3 has 16 residues. The germline V and J ends were trimmed by 3 bases and 3 bases, with 18 bases remaining between them.

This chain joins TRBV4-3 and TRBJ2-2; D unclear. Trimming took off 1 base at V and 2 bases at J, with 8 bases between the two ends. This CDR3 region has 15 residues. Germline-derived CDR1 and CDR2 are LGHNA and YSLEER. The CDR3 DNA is TGCGCCAGCAGCCAAGTTTACGGTAACACCGGGGAGCTGTTTTTT. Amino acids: CASSQVYGNTGELFF.

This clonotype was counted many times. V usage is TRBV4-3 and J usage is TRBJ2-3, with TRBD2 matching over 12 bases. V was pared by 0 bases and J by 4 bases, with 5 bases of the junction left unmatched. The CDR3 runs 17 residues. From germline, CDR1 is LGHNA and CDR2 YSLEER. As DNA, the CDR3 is TGCGCCAGCAGCCAAGAACCTCTAGCGGGAGGGTCAGATACGCAGTATTTT. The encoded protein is CASSQEPLAGGSDTQYF.

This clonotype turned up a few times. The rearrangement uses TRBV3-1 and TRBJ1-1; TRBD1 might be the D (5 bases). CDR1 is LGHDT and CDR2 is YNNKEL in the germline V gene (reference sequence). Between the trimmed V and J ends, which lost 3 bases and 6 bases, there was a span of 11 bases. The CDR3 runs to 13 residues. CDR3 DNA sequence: TGTGCCAGCAGCCACTCTTGGGACCCTGAAGCTTTCTTT. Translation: CASSHSWDPEAFF.

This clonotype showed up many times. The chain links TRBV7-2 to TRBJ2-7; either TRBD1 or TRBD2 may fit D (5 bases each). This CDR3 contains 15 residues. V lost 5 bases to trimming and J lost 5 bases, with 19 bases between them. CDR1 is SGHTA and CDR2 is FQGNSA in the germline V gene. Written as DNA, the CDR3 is TGTGCCAGCAGCCCGTATTGGGCAGGGACCCACGAGCAGTACTTC. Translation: CASSPYWAGTHEQYF.

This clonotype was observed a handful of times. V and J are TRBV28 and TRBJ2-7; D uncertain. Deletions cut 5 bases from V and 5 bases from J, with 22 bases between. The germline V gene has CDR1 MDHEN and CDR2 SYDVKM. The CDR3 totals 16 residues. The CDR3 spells CASSPRSSPRVHEQYF. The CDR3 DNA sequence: TGTGCCAGCAGTCCCCGATCGTCCCCCCGGGTGCACGAGCAGTACTTC.

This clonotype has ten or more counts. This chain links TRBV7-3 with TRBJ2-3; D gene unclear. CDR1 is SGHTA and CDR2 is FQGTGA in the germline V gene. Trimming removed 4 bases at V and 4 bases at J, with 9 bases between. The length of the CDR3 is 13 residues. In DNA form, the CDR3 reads TGTGCCAGCAGCTCCCTAGTGTCAGATACGCAGTATTTT. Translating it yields CASSSLVSDTQYF.

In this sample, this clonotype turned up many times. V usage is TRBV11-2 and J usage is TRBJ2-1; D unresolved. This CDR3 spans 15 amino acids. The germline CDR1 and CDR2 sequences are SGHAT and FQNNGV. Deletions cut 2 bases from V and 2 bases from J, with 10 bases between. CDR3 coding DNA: TGTGCCAGCAGCTTAAGAGGAACGCCCTACAATGAGCAGTTCTTC. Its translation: CASSLRGTPYNEQFF.

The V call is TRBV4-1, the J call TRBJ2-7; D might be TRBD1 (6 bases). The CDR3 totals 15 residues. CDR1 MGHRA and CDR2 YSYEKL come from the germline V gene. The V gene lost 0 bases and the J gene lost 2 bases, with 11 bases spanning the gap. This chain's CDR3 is CASSQERTETYEQYF. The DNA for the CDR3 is TGCGCCAGCAGCCAAGAGAGGACAGAAACCTACGAGCAGTACTTC.

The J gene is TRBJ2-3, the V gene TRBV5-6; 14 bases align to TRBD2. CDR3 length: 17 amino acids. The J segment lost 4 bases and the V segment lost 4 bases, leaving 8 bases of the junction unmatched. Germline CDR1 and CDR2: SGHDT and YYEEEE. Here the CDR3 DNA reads TGTGCCAGCAGCCCCGGACTAGCGGGGGGTGGCGCAGATACGCAGTATTTT. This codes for CASSPGLAGGGADTQYF.

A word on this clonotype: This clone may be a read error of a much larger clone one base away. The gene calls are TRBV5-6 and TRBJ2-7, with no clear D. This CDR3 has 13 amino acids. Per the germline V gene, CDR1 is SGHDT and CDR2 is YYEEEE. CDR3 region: CANSSGRTGEQYF. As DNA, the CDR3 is TGTGCCAACAGCTCTGGACGGACGGGTGAGCAGTACTTC.

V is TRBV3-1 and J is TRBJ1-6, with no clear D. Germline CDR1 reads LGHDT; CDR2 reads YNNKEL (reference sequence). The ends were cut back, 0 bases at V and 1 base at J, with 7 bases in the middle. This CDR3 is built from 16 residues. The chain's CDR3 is CASSQDLRSYNSPLHF. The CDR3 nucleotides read TGTGCCAGCAGCCAAGACCTAAGGTCCTATAATTCACCCCTCCACTTT.

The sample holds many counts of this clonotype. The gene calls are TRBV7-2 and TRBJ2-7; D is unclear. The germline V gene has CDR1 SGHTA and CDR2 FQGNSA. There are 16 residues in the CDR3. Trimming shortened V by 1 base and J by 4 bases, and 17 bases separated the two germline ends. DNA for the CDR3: TGTGCCAGCAGCTTAGGAACGACGCCAGATTCGTACGAGCAGTACTTC. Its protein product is CASSLGTTPDSYEQYF.

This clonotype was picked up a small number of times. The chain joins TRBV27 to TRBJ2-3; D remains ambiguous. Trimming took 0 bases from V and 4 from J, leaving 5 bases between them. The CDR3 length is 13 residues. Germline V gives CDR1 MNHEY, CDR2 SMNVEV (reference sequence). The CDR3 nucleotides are TGTGCCAGCAGTTTATCTTGGCCAGATACGCAGTATTTT. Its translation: CASSLSWPDTQYF.

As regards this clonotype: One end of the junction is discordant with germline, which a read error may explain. The CDR3 here is CASSPRDRVYEQYF. In DNA form, the CDR3 reads TGTGCCAGCTCTCCACGGGACAGGGTCTACGAGCAGTACTTC. The chain uses TRBV18 and TRBJ2-7, with TRBD1 identical over 9 bases. The CDR3 is 14 amino acids. Germline CDR1 and CDR2: KGHSH and LQKENI.

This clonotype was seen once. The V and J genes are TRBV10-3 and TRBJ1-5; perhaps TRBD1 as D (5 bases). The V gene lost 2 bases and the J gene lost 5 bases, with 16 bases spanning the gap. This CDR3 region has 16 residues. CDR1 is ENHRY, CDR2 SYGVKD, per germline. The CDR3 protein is CAISEPNGGPDQPQHF. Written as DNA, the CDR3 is TGTGCCATCAGTGAGCCCAATGGGGGACCCGATCAGCCCCAGCATTTT.

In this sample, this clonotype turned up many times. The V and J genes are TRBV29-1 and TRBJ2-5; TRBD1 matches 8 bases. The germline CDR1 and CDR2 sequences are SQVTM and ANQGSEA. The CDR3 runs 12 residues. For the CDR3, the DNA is TGCACCTCGACAGGGGCAGGAGAGACCCAGTACTTC. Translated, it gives CTSTGAGETQYF. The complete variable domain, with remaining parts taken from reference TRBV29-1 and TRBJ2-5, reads SAVISQKPSRDICQRGTSLTIQCQVDSQVTMMFWYRQQPGQSLTLIATANQGSEATYESGFVIDKFPISRPNLTFSTLTVSNMSPEDSSIYLCTSTGAGETQYFGPGTRLLVL.

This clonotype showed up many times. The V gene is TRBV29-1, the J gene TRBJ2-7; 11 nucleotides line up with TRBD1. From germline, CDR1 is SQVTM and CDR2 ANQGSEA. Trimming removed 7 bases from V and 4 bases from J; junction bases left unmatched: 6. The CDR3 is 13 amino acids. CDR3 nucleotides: TGCAGCGCCCGGACAGGGGGCGGGTACGAGCAGTACTTC. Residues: CSARTGGGYEQYF.